Given below is one T cell receptor (beta chain) in context. Germline values: CDR1 SGHRS, CDR2 YFSETQ. The CDR3 consists of 13 residues. V lost 7 bases, J lost 3 bases, and 13 bases lay in between. Unique molecular identifiers were incorporated into the prepared TCRbeta library. TCRdb analysed the PCR reads with MiXCR anew, one entry per CDR3 protein. This table has under 450,000 distinct CDR3 sequences, 10% to 15% appearing once. The data stem from a study of T-cell reconstitution after alpha-beta-depleted transplantation in children. The sequence was collected from a human donor who donated a stem cell graft to a child with Fanconi anemia. The chain has TRBV5-1 and TRBJ1-2; D not certain. The sequenced sample was PBMCs, obtained from the stem cell graft. CDR3 residues: CASSSEWDYGYTF. CDR3 coding DNA: TGCGCCAGCTCGAGTGAATGGGACTATGGCTACACCTTC.